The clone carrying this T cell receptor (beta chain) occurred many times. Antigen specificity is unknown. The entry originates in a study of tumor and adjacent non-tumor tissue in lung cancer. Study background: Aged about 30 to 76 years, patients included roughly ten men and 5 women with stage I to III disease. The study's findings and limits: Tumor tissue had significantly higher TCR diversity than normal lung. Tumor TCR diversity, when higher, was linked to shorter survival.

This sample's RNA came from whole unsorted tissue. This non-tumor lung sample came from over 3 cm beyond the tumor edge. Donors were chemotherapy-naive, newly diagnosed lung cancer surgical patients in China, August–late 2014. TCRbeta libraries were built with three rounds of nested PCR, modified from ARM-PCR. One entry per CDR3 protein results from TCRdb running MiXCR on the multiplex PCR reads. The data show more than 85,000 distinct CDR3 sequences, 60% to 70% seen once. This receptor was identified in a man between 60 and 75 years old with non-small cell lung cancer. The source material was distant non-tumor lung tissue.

The CDR3 DNA reads as TGTGCCAGCAGTCCTCAACTGGGGATTGGCTACACCTTC. Its protein is CASSPQLGIGYTF. V usage is TRBV12-3 or TRBV12-4 and J usage is TRBJ1-2; D remains ambiguous. The CDR3 has 13 amino acids. V was shortened by 5 bases and J by 7 bases, with 14 bases between the two germline ends.